Listed below are T cell receptor beta chains from one sample, sequenced in a study of T cells in Graves' hyperthyroidism and ophthalmopathy. Each CDR3 protein is one row after TCRdb ran MiXCR on the multiplex PCR reads. The top ten clones hold 7.3% of a sample with a few hundred thousand distinct CDR3 sequences, about a sixth of them seen once. The sequenced material came from blood. The receptors were gathered from a woman between 25 and 40 years old with Graves' hyperthyroidism. CDR3s leave out the opening cysteine and the closing phenylalanine or tryptophan. Expanded clones get a size class; other rows say once, few or many, or leave the size out.

size | J | V | CDR3
few | TRBJ1-5 | TRBV30 | AWSPSNQPQH
. | TRBJ2-7 | TRBV24-1 | ATSDSRQGSSYEQY
many | TRBJ1-1 | TRBV3-1 | ASSRSRNTEAF
. | TRBJ1-3 | TRBV3-1 | ASCQFARDTIY
. | TRBJ1-2 | TRBV29-1 | SVEWVTYYGYT
. | TRBJ2-7 | TRBV27 | ASSLFTGGPEEQY
many | TRBJ2-1 | TRBV20-1 | SASAPTSGTYNEQF
. | TRBJ1-6 | TRBV5-4 | ASSRGSSYNSPLH
few | TRBJ2-1 | TRBV12-3/TRBV12-4 | ASSYGLPGDEQF
few | TRBJ1-2 | TRBV18 | ASSPRGLGYT
. | TRBJ2-7 | TRBV5-1 | ASSLNPLDSSFREQY
. | TRBJ2-1 | TRBV28 | ASRPSGSNNEQF
many | TRBJ2-3 | TRBV5-1 | ASSPREGFNTDTQY
. | TRBJ2-7 | TRBV30 | AWNLGGGYYEQY
many | TRBJ2-7 | TRBV4-2 | ASSQAPAGASYEQY
many | TRBJ2-1 | TRBV20-1 | SALRSGSLSNEQF
. | TRBJ2-5 | TRBV29-1 | SGLAGQETQY
few | TRBJ1-3 | TRBV4-2 | ASSQYDTGNTIY
few | TRBJ2-1 | TRBV6-1 | ASSDRGWGWQF
few | TRBJ2-7 | TRBV6-1 | ASSRGARDSYEQY
. | TRBJ2-1 | TRBV5-6 | ASSGQGAWDEQF
. | TRBJ2-3 | TRBV18 | ASPPRDSPTDTQY
few | TRBJ2-1 | TRBV6-2/TRBV6-3 | ASSSNRDRVRLGDNEQF
. | TRBJ2-7 | TRBV20-1 | SAKLAGVREQY
many | TRBJ2-7 | TRBV28 | ASGRDSLSYEQY
many | TRBJ2-7 | TRBV27 | ASKRQLNSYEQY
. | TRBJ1-6 | TRBV7-8 | ASSLGGASPLH
many | TRBJ1-4 | TRBV28 | ASRERTNEKLF
few | TRBJ2-3 | TRBV20-1 | SLVSSYTQY
many | TRBJ1-5 | TRBV6-1 | ASSDSLGYSNQPQH
few | TRBJ1-2 | TRBV2 | ASSEALLGQGVNSYGYT
many | TRBJ2-1 | TRBV6-1 | ASSARNNEQF
. | TRBJ2-3 | TRBV15 | ATSREGADTQY
many | TRBJ1-6 | TRBV11-2 | ASSLQVISRPLH
many | TRBJ1-2 | TRBV7-9 | ASSPSRDRVFGYT
. | TRBJ1-5 | TRBV6-1 | ASGSMWLQDQPQH
many | TRBJ2-2 | TRBV12-3/TRBV12-4 | ASRPTGRRTGELF
. | TRBJ1-1 | TRBV10-3 | AISRDVLNTEAF
many | TRBJ2-2 | TRBV12-3/TRBV12-4 | ASRAGPTNTGELF
. | TRBJ2-7 | TRBV27 | TSSLSASYEQY
. | TRBJ1-4 | TRBV27 | ASRQTLDEKLF